A single sample gave rise to the 10 T cell receptor beta chains below, sequenced in a study of cytomegalovirus exposure and HLA in healthy donors. The repertoire was sequenced with immunoSEQ multiplex PCR; TCRdb's copy has only in-frame clones and lacks some. The repertoire holds 150,000 to 200,000 clones, with around 84% as singletons. Sequencing was performed on PBMCs. The receptors were sampled from a man aged 18 to 35 in good health and CMV-seropositive.

J is TRBJ2-7 and V is TRBV6-6, with 8 nucleotides matching TRBD2. V was pared by 5 bases and J by 2 bases, with 11 bases of the junction left unmatched. This CDR3 has 16 amino acids. The V gene's germline CDR1 is MNHNY and CDR2 SVGAGI (reference sequence). The CDR3 loop reads CASSPGTSLATYEQYF. The CDR3 nucleotides are TGTGCCAGCAGTCCGGGGACTAGTCTGGCAACCTACGAGCAGTACTTC.

This rearrangement joins TRBV9 to TRBJ1-5; TRBD1 is a possible D gene (5 bases). CDR3 length equals 16 residues. Germline CDR1 and CDR2: SGDLS and YYNGEE. Trimming took 4 bases from V and 0 from J, leaving 14 bases between them. The DNA for the CDR3 is TGTGCCAGCAGCCCTCGACAGAAATATAGCAATCAGCCCCAGCATTTT. Encoded protein: CASSPRQKYSNQPQHF.

V is TRBV7-6 and J is TRBJ2-5; a weak D match, TRBD2 (5 bases). V lost 2 bases, J lost 5 bases, and 18 bases lay in between. Per the germline V gene, CDR1 is SGHVS and CDR2 is FNYEAQ. This CDR3 has 16 amino acids. The CDR3 DNA reads as TGTGCCAGCAGCTTAACCCTCCCTAGCCTCGGGGAGACCCAGTACTTC. This encodes CASSLTLPSLGETQYF.

The chain links TRBV18 to TRBJ1-1, with no clear D. Germline V gene data show CDR1 as KGHSH and CDR2 as LQKENI. Trimming stripped 4 bases from V and 2 bases from J, with 11 bases between. The CDR3 is made up of 14 amino acids. The CDR3 bases are TGTGCCAGCTCACTCTCGACGGGAAACACTGAAGCTTTCTTT. Translating gives CASSLSTGNTEAFF.

The chain uses TRBV6-5 and TRBJ2-1, with 8 positions matching TRBD2. In germline, CDR1 is MNHEY, CDR2 SVGAGI. This CDR3 has 12 amino acids. The trim removed 8 bases at V and 4 bases at J, leaving 1 base unmatched. The CDR3 reads CASGLAYNEQFF. The CDR3 bases are TGTGCCAGCGGACTAGCTTACAATGAGCAGTTCTTC.

V and J are TRBV30 and TRBJ2-2; D might be TRBD2 (5 bases). Germline values: CDR1 GTSNPN, CDR2 SVGIG (reference sequence). The CDR3 loop spans 14 amino acids. The V end lost 0 bases, the J end lost 6 bases, and 11 bases lay between the germline ends. CDR3 amino acids: CAWSVLHGAGELFF. CDR3 in DNA: TGTGCCTGGAGTGTACTTCACGGGGCCGGGGAGCTGTTTTTT.

The chain employs TRBV27 and TRBJ2-2, with unresolved D. V lost 1 base, J lost 4 bases, and 4 bases lay in between. The germline gives CDR1 MNHEY, CDR2 SMNVEV (reference sequence). The CDR3 covers 13 residues. The chain's CDR3 is CASSLWPTGELFF. CDR3 bases: TGTGCCAGCAGTTTATGGCCCACCGGGGAGCTGTTTTTT.

V and J are TRBV9 and TRBJ2-2, with 10 nucleotides matching TRBD2. Trimming at V came to 3 bases and at J to 4 bases, leaving 9 bases not matched to a gene. The CDR3 totals 17 residues. Germline CDR1 is SGDLS and CDR2 is YYNGEE. The CDR3 is CASSAGESGRATGELFF. The CDR3 nucleotides are TGTGCCAGCAGCGCCGGAGAGAGCGGGAGGGCCACCGGGGAGCTGTTTTTT.

The chain employs TRBV4-1 and TRBJ2-7; TRBD1 might be the D (6 bases). The CDR3 is 15 amino acids. Between the trimmed V and J ends, which lost 2 bases and 5 bases, there was a span of 16 bases. CDR1 and CDR2 (germline): MGHRA, YSYEKL. The CDR3 region has the DNA TGCGCCAGCAGCCAATGGGCAGGGGAAGCGGACGAGCAGTACTTC. Translation: CASSQWAGEADEQYF.

V usage is TRBV6-5 and J usage is TRBJ1-5; TRBD1 matches at 9 bases. CDR3 length equals 15 residues. Germline CDR1 MNHEY, CDR2 SVGAGI. V lost 6 bases, J lost 3 bases, and 6 bases stayed unmatched. The CDR3 sequence: CASSLHRGHNQPQHF. DNA of the CDR3: TGTGCCAGCAGCTTACACAGGGGGCACAATCAGCCCCAGCATTTT.